Listed below are T cell receptor beta chains from one sample, sequenced in a study of persistence of HIV-infected CD4 T cells. Data came from immunoSEQ multiplex PCR; TCRdb stores just in-frame clones and leaves some out. The table shows tens of thousands of clones, with approximately 90% occurring only once. The antigens of these receptors remain unknown. Material: CD4+ T cells sorted from PBMCs after 18-hour stimulation, obtained from a patient who received antiretroviral therapy. The source is an adult woman with HIV who was CMV-seropositive. The conserved cysteine and the conserved F or W are not part of the CDR3 here.

j_call v_call cdr3_length cdr3_aa
TRBJ1-1 TRBV4-1 13 ASSQDGTGNTEAF
TRBJ1-4 TRBV29-1 11 SAINRASGKLF
TRBJ2-1 TRBV11-3 16 ASSLGRMRGTIYNEQF
TRBJ1-4 TRBV4-1 14 ASSQDEGRNNEKLF
TRBJ1-3 TRBV29-1 10 SVESLGNTIY
TRBJ1-4 TRBV28 14 ASRPRDRATNEKLF
TRBJ2-3 TRBV9 12 ASSVDRVADTQY
TRBJ1-6 TRBV9 14 ASSVGPSSYNSPLH
TRBJ1-1 TRBV6-6 12 ASSYSGTSGEAF
TRBJ2-2 TRBV6-6 11 ATGLPNTGELF
TRBJ1-1 TRBV30 15 AWSVLRQLKTNTEAF
TRBJ2-1 TRBV5-1 14 ASSIREVDGVYEQF
TRBJ2-1 TRBV5-1 13 ASFSGMSSYNEQF
TRBJ1-3 TRBV30 11 ATGGLYGNTIY
TRBJ2-3 TRBV11-3 12 ASSPGTRTDTQY
TRBJ1-6 TRBV5-1 13 ASSFGPGADSPLH
TRBJ1-3 TRBV14 14 ASSQGLGGNRNTIY
TRBJ2-3 TRBV9 11 ASSGTRTDTQY
TRBJ1-2 TRBV6-5 11 ASSNDRGGGYT
TRBJ1-6 TRBV15 12 ATSRGQGGSPLH
TRBJ2-7 TRBV5-1 12 ASSLGGGPYEQY
TRBJ1-1 TRBV3-1/TRBV3-2 12 ASSQVTGNTEAF
TRBJ2-1 TRBV24-1 12 ATSDPSGDHEQF
TRBJ2-7 TRBV5-5 11 ASSRETQSEQY
TRBJ1-3 TRBV29-1 12 SVETGFSGNTIY
TRBJ1-5 TRBV30 13 AWSVGTYSNQPQH
TRBJ1-5 TRBV21-1 12 ATCSEPLNQPQH
TRBJ1-4 TRBV5-6 14 ASYENRGSTNEKLF
TRBJ1-1 TRBV7-3 11 ASSLDSNTEAF
TRBJ2-2 TRBV5-5 13 ASSFRDTNTGELF
TRBJ2-7 TRBV5-1 12 ASSLWVAPYEQY
TRBJ1-2 TRBV7-8 13 ASSSAWTGNYGYT
TRBJ2-7 TRBV10-3 13 AISESPGNSYEQY
TRBJ2-1 TRBV19 10 ASRDRVEVQF
TRBJ2-3 TRBV10-1 13 ASSGSGTVTDTQY
TRBJ2-5 TRBV9 13 ASSVQGTGQETQY